This T cell receptor beta chain was documented in a study of blood T cell repertoires in COVID-19. Recovered participants had two consecutive negative NP/OP PCR tests, healthcare professional clearance, or symptom resolution. Method: immunoSEQ multiplex PCR; TCRdb's copy keeps in-frame clones and lacks some. The table lists about 290,000 clones, roughly 90% of them singletons. The sequenced material came from PBMCs or T cells enriched from blood (not recorded which). The source is a woman aged 40 to 50 who had recovered from COVID-19.

CDR3: CAWSVPDRTNTEAFF. The CDR3, as DNA: TGTGCCTGGAGTGTACCTGACAGGACGAACACTGAAGCTTTCTTT. The chain employs TRBV30 and TRBJ1-1, with D perhaps TRBD1 (6 bases). The CDR3 runs 15 residues. Trimming pared 0 bases from V and 1 base from J, leaving 12 bases between. Germline V lookup: CDR1 GTSNPN, CDR2 SVGIG (reference sequence).